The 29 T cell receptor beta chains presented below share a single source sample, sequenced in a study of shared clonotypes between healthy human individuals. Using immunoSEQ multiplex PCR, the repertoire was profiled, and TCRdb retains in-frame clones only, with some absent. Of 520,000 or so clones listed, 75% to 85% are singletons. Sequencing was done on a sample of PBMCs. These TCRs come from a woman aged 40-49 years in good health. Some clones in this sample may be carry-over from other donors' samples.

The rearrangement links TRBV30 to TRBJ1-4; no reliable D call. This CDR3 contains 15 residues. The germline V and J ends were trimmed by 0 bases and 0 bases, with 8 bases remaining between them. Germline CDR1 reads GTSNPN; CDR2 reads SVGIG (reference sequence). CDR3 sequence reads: CAWSVGRATNEKLFF. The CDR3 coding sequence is TGTGCCTGGAGTGTAGGGCGCGCAACTAATGAAAAACTGTTTTTT.

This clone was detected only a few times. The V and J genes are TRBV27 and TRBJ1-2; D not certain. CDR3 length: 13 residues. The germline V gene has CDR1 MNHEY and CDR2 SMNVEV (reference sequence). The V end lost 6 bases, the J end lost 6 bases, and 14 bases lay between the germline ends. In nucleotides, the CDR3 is TGTGCCAGCAGACTCATTTCCGGGAATGGCTACACCTTC. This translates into CASRLISGNGYTF.

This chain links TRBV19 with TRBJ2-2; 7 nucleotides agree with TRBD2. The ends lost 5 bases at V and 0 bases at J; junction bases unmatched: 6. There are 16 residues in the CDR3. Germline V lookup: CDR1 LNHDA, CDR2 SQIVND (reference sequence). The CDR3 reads CASSLVAGANTGELFF. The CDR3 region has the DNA TGTGCCAGTAGTCTCGTGGCGGGGGCGAACACCGGGGAGCTGTTTTTT.

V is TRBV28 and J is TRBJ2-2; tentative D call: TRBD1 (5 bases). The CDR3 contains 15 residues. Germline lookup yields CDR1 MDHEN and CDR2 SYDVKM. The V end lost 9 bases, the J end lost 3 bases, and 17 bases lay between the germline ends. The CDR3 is CASCGARRDTGELFF. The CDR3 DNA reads TGTGCCAGTTGTGGGGCACGAAGGGACACCGGGGAGCTGTTTTTT.

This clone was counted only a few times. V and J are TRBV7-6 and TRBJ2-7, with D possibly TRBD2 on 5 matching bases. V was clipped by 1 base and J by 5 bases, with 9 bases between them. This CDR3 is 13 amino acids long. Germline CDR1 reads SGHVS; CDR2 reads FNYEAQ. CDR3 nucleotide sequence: TGTGCCAGCAGCTTAGGTCGGGGAGACGAGCAGTACTTC. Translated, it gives CASSLGRGDEQYF. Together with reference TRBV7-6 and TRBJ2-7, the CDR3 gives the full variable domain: GAGVSQSPRYKVTKRGQDVALRCDPISGHVSLYWYRQALGQGPEFLTYFNYEAQQDKSGLPNDRFSAERPEGSISTLTIQRTEQRDSAMYRCASSLGRGDEQYFGPGTRLTVT.

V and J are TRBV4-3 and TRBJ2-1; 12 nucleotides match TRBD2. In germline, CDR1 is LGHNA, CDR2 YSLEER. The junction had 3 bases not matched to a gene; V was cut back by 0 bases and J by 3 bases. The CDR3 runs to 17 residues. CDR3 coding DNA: TGCGCCAGCAGCCAAGAGGCTAGCGGGGGGGGCTACAATGAGCAGTTCTTC. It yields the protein CASSQEASGGGYNEQFF.

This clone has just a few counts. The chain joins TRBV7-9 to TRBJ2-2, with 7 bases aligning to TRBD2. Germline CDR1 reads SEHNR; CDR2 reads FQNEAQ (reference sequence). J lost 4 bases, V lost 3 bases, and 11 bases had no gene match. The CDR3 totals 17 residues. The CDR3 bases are TGTGCCAGCAGCTTCTCAGCGGGAAGGGCCTCCACCGGGGAGCTGTTTTTT. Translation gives CASSFSAGRASTGELFF.

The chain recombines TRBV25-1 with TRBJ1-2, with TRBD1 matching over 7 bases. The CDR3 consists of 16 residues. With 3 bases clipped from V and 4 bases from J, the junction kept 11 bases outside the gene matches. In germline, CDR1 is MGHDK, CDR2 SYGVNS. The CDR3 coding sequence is TGTGCCAGCAGTGATCCCCGGGCAGGGGGGAGCTATGGCTACACCTTC. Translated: CASSDPRAGGSYGYTF.

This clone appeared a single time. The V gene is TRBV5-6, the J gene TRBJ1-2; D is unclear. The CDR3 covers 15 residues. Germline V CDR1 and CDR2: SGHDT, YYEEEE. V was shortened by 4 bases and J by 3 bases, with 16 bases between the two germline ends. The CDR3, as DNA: TGTGCCAGCAGCCGTATACGGCCGGGTGACTATGGCTACACCTTC. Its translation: CASSRIRPGDYGYTF. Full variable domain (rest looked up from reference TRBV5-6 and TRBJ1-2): DAGVTQSPTHLIKTRGQQVTLRCSPKSGHDTVSWYQQALGQGPQFIFQYYEEEERQRGNFPDRFSGHQFPNYSSELNVNALLLGDSALYLCASSRIRPGDYGYTFGSGTRLTVV.

The CDR3 bases are TGTGCCAGCAGCTTGGATAGCGGGAGGCCGGAGACCCAGTACTTC. Residues: CASSLDSGRPETQYF. The chain combines TRBV7-2 with TRBJ2-5, with TRBD2 identical over 10 bases. This CDR3 is built from 15 residues. The ends lost 3 bases at V and 5 bases at J; junction bases unmatched: 6. Germline loops: CDR1 SGHTA, CDR2 FQGNSA.

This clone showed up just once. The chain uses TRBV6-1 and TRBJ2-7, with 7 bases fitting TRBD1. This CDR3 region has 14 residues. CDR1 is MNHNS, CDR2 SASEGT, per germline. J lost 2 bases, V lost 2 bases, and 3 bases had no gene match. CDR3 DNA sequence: TGTGCCAGCAGTGAAATACAGGGGCCCTACGAGCAGTACTTC. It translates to CASSEIQGPYEQYF.

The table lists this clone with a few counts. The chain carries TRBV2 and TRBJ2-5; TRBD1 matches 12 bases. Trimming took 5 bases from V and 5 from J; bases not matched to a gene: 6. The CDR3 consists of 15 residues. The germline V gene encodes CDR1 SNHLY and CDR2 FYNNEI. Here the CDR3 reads CASSRDRGREETQYF. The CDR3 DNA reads TGTGCCAGCAGTAGGGACAGGGGGCGCGAGGAGACCCAGTACTTC.

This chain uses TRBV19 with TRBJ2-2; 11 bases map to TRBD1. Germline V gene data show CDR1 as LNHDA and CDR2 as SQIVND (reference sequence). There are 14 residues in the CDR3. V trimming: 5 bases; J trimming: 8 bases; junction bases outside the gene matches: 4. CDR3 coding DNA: TGTGCCAGTAGTGGGACAGGGGGAGCGGGGGAGCTGTTTTTT. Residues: CASSGTGGAGELFF.

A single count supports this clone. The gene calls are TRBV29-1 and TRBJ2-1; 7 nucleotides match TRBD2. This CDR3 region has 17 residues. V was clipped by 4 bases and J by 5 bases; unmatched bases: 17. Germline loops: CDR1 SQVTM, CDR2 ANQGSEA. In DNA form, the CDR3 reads TGCAGCGTTGCCCGAGCCTTAATAGCGGGTCTCAACAATGAGCAGTTCTTC. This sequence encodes CSVARALIAGLNNEQFF.

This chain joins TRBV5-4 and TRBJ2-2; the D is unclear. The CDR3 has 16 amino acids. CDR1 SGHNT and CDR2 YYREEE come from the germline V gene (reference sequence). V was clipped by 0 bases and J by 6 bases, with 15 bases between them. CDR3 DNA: TGTGCCAGCAGCTTGGGAGTCGGCGTAGGTGCCGGGGAGCTGTTTTTT. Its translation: CASSLGVGVGAGELFF.

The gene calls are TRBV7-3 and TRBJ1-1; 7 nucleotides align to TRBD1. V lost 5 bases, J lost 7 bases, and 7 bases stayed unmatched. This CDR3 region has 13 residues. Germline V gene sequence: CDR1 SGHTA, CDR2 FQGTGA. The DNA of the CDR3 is TGTGCCAGCAGCCCTCAGGGGGGGAATGAAGCTTTCTTT. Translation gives CASSPQGGNEAFF.

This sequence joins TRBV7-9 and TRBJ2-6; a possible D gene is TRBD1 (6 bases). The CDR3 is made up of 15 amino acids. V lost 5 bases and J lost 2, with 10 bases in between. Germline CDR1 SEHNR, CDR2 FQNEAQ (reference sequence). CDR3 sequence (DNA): TGTGCCAGCAGCAACAGGGATCCTGGGGCCAACGTCCTGACTTTC. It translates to CASSNRDPGANVLTF.

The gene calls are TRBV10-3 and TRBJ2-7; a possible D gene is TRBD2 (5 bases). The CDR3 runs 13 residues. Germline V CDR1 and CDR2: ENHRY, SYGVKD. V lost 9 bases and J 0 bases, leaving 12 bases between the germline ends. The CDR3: CAISGTSSYEQYF. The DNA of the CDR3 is TGTGCCATATCCGGCACTAGCTCCTACGAGCAGTACTTC.

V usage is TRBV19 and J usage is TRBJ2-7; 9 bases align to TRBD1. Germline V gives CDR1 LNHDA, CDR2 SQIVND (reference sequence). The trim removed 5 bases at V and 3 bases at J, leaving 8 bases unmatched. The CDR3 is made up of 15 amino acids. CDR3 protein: CASSLRTGAYYEQYF. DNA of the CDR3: TGTGCCAGTAGTCTACGGACAGGGGCGTACTACGAGCAGTACTTC.

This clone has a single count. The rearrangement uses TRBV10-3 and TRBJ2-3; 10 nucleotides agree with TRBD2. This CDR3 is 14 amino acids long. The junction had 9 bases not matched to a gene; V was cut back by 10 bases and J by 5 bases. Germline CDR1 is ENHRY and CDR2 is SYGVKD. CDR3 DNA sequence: TGTGCCAACGCTAGGGCTAGCGGGAGAGATACGCAGTATTTT. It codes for CANARASGRDTQYF.

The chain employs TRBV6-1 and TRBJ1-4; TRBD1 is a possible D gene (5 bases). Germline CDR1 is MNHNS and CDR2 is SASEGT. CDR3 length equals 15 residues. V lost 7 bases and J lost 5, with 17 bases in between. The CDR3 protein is CASISRGSSNEKLFF. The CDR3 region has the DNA TGTGCCAGCATTAGTAGGGGATCATCCAATGAAAAACTGTTTTTT.

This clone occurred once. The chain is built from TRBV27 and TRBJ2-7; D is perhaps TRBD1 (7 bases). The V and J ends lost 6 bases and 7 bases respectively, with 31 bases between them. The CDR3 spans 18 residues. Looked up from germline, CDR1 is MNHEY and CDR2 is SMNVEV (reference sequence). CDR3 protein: CASRTFALAAGQTQEQYF. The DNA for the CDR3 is TGTGCCAGCAGAACTTTTGCCCTCGCGGCGGGACAGACGCAAGAGCAGTACTTC.

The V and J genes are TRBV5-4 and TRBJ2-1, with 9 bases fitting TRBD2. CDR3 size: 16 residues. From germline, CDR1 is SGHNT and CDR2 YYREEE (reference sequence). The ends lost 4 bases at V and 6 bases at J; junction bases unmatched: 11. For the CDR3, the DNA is TGTGCCAGCAGCCAAGATGAAGGTAGCGGGAGCAATGAGCAGTTCTTC. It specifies CASSQDEGSGSNEQFF.

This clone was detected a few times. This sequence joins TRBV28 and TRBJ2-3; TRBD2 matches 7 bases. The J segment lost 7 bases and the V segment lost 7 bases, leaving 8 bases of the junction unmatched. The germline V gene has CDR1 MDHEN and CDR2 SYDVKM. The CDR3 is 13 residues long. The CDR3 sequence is CASNRPLANTQYF. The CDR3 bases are TGTGCCAGCAACCGTCCACTAGCGAATACGCAGTATTTT. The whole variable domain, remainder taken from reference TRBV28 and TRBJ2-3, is DVKVTQSSRYLVKRTGEKVFLECVQDMDHENMFWYRQDPGLGLRLIYFSYDVKMKEKGDIPEGYSVSREKKERFSLILESASTNQTSMYLCASNRPLANTQYFGPGTRLTVL.

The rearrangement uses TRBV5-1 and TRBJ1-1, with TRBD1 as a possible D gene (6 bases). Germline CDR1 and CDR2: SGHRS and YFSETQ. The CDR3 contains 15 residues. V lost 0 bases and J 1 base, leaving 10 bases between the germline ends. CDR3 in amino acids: CASSLAAGENTEAFF. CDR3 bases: TGCGCCAGCAGCTTGGCCGCAGGGGAGAACACTGAAGCTTTCTTT.

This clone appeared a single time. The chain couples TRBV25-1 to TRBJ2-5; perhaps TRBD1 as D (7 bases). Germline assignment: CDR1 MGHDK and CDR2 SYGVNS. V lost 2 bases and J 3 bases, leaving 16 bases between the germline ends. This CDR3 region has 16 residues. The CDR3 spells CASSELPSRGEETQYF. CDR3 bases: TGTGCCAGCAGTGAACTACCTAGCAGGGGGGAAGAGACCCAGTACTTC.

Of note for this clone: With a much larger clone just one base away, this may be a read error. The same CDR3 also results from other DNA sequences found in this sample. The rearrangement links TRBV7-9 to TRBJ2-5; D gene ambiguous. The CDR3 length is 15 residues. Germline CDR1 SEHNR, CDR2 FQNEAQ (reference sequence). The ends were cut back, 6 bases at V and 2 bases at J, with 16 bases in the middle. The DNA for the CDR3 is TGTGCCAGCAGTCCACTCGGCGGTGGGCAAGAGACCCAGTACTTC. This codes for CASSPLGGGQETQYF.

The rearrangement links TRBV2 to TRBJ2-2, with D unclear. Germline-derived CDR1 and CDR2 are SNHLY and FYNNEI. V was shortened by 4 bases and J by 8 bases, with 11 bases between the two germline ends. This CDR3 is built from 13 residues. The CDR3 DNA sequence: TGTGCCAGCAGTGGGCCGGGCGTGGGGGAGCTGTTTTTT. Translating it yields CASSGPGVGELFF.

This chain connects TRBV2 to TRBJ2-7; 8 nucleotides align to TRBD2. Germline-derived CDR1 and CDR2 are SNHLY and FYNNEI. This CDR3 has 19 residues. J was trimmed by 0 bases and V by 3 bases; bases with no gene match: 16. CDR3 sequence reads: CASSDTGPAGVGGSYEQYF. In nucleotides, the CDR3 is TGTGCCAGCAGTGATACCGGTCCAGCGGGAGTTGGTGGCTCCTACGAGCAGTACTTC.